The sequence of this T cell receptor (beta chain) was determined in a study of blood T cells in healthy people across ages. Overall study: Template switching picked up about one barcoded beta molecule for each two T cells. Study results and limitations: TCR beta diversity, measured per million T cells, fell in a roughly linear way with age.

With a J-beta primer mix and a sample-barcoded 5' primer, a second PCR ran about 7 to 12 cycles. No fewer than 3 million CDR3-containing paired-end reads came from each sample. MiXCR, run by TCRdb on the 5' RACE reads, gives a single entry per CDR3 protein. The sample records about a million distinct CDR3 sequences, around two fifths being singletons. The CDR3 is 14 residues long. In germline, CDR1 is DFQATT, CDR2 SNEGSKA (reference sequence). Trimming took 4 bases from V and 2 from J, leaving 13 bases between them. There are a few counts of this clonotype. The antigen remains undetermined. The TCR sequence derives from a man younger than 35 in good health. The sequenced material came from blood. The genes are TRBV20-1 and TRBJ2-3, with D maybe TRBD1 (5 bases). CDR3 DNA sequence: TGCAGTGCTACCCCGGCGGACACCACAGATACGCAGTATTTT. It codes for CSATPADTTDTQYF.